This TCR beta chain was sequenced during a study of OX40 agonist ivuxolimab in advanced cancers. Assay: immunoSEQ multiplex PCR; the TCRdb copy retains only in-frame clones and omits some. Here the sample spans around 100,000 clones, 90% being singletons. Germline V lookup: CDR1 SSHAT, CDR2 FNYEAQ (reference sequence). The CDR3 runs 15 residues. J lost 3 bases, V lost 5 bases, and 8 bases had no gene match. Sample: CD4+ or CD8+ T cells sorted from blood, taken in a trial of the OX40 agonist ivuxolimab. This TCR was recovered from an adult with an advanced solid tumor such as melanoma, head and neck, liver or kidney cancer. This chain uses TRBV7-7 with TRBJ2-3; 7 bases are a match to TRBD1. CDR3 in amino acids: CASSLGQQNTDTQYF. In DNA form, the CDR3 reads TGTGCCAGCAGCCTGGGACAGCAGAATACAGATACGCAGTATTTT.